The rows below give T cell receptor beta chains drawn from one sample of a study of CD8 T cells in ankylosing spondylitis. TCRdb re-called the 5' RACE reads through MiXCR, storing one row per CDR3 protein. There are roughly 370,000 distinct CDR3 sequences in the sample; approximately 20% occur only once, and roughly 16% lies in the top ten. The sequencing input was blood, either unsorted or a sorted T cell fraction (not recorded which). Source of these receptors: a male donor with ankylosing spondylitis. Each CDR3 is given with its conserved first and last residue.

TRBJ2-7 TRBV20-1 CSARVLAVNEQYF
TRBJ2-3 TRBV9 CASSVTSGMDTQYF
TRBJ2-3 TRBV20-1 CSATREGRTDTQYF
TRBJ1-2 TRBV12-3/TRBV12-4 CASSGLNYGYTF
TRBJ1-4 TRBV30 CAWSENVEKLFF
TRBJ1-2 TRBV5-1 CASSLTFLGRSNYGYTF
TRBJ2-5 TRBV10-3 CAISAGLGETQYF
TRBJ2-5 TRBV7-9 CASSPLGSGRGTQYF
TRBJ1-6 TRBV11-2 CASSFGSPLHF
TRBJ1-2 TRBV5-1 CASSLEGRRENGYTF
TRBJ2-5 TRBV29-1 CSVEGPGAYQETQYF
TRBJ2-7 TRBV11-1 CASSQTRTVEQYF
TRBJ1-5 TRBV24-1 CATSDSRTGVQPQHF
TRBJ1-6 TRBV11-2 CASSLMGNSPLHF
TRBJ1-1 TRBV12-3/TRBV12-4 CASSLQAMNTEAFF
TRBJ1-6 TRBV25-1 CATTPLGALHF
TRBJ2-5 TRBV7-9 CASITNNPGETQYF
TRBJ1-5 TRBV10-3 CAISGRDQPQHF
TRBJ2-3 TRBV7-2 CASSLGLAGGTGTQYF
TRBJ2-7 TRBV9 CASSVGAAPSTYEQYF
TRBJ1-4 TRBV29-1 CSVETGSTNEKLFF
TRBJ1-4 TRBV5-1 CASSLGLGEEKLFF
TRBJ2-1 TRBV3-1 CASSQEGARNEQFF
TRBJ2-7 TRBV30 CAWIPEGLAGVGRYEQYF
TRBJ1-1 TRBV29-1 CSAEEGGAGAEAFF
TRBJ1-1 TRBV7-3 CASSLGTLNTEAFF
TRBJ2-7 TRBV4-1 CASSQEVTGGPDEQYF
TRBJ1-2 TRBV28 CASTGMPSDYGYTF
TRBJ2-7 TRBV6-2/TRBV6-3 CASGEWYEQYF
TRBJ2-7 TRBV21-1 CASTSGSQPFSYEQYF
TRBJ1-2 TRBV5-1 CASSLVVGMKEWGYTF
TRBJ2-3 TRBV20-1 CSARPKQDTQYF
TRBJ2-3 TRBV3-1 CASSRLNTDTQYF
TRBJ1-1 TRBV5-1 CASSRTGSLGTEAFF
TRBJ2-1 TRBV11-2 CASNPTSGRSVSEQFF
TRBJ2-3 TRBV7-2 CASSLVDGSTDTQYF
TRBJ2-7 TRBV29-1 CSGTDNYEQYF
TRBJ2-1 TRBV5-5 CASSLRTGMLSYNEQFF
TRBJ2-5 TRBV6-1 CASSPLGTSQETQYF
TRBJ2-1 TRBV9 CASSVAGEVNEQFF
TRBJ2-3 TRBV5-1 CASSLRGWGTDTQYF
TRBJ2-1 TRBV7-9 CASSLETYNEQFF
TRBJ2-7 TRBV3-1 CASSQGISESYEQYF
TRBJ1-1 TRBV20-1 CSARQTGEAFF
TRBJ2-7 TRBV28 CASSFGAGITYEQYF
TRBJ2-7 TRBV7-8 CASSQVGQGFAEQYF
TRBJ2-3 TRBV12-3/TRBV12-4 CASIRSRTDTQYF
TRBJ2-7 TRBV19 CASSARAQHEQYF
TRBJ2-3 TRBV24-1 CATSEPRQGGSTDTQYF
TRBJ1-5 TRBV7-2 CASSLATATDQPQHF